A single sample gave rise to the 31 T cell receptor beta chains below, sequenced in a study of lymphopenia after photon versus proton radiotherapy. The data were produced by immunoSEQ multiplex PCR, yet TCRdb's version contains in-frame clones alone and is incomplete. The sample carries 150,000 to 200,000 clones, more than 85% recorded once. Sequencing was performed on peripheral blood, taken from a patient treated with photon-based radiotherapy. The receptors stem from a man aged 50 to 59 with gastric cancer.

In this sample, this clone turned up once. The chain is built from TRBV29-1 and TRBJ2-5; 9 bases are a match to TRBD1. The junction had 12 bases not matched to a gene; V was cut back by 6 bases and J by 1 base. This CDR3 contains 16 residues. Germline V gene sequence: CDR1 SQVTM, CDR2 ANQGSEA. CDR3: CSVSTGTGPFQETQYF. CDR3 DNA sequence: TGCAGCGTCTCTACCGGGACAGGGCCGTTCCAAGAGACCCAGTACTTC.

This chain joins TRBV30 and TRBJ1-6; D uncertain. Germline CDR1 and CDR2: GTSNPN and SVGIG (reference sequence). This CDR3 is 12 amino acids long. Trimming left V 4 bases short and J 10 bases short, with 11 bases between. CDR3 coding DNA: TGTGCCTGGACAGGTGCGGGGTCACCCCTCCACTTT. Encoded protein: CAWTGAGSPLHF.

The V gene is TRBV7-2, the J gene TRBJ1-2; TRBD1 agrees at 7 bases. Germline V gene lookup returns CDR1 SGHTA and CDR2 FQGNSA. This CDR3 spans 13 amino acids. Germline trimming cut 1 base from V and 8 bases from J; bases unmatched to any gene: 4. CDR3 region: CASSLGTGGGYTF. As DNA, the CDR3 is TGTGCCAGCAGCTTAGGGACAGGCGGAGGCTACACCTTC.

The chain recombines TRBV27 with TRBJ2-1; TRBD2 aligns across 16 bases. The J segment lost 6 bases and the V segment lost 6 bases, leaving 8 bases of the junction unmatched. The germline CDR1 and CDR2 sequences are MNHEY and SMNVEV (reference sequence). The CDR3 contains 17 residues. The CDR3 is CASRGTSGRARSNEQFF. DNA of the CDR3: TGTGCCAGCAGAGGGACTAGCGGGAGGGCCAGATCCAATGAGCAGTTCTTC.

This rearrangement joins TRBV30 to TRBJ2-7; 13 positions match TRBD2. The V gene's germline CDR1 is GTSNPN and CDR2 SVGIG (reference sequence). V was clipped by 4 bases and J by 5 bases; unmatched bases: 5. The CDR3 spans 14 residues. CDR3 region: CAWKLAGGPHEQYF. CDR3 sequence (DNA): TGTGCCTGGAAACTAGCGGGAGGGCCCCACGAGCAGTACTTC.

The chain combines TRBV6-1 with TRBJ2-7, with D possibly TRBD1 on 5 matching bases. Germline V gene sequence: CDR1 MNHNS, CDR2 SASEGT. This CDR3 spans 15 amino acids. V was pared by 2 bases and J by 2 bases, with 13 bases between. The CDR3 region has the DNA TGTGCCAGCAGTGAATCAGCCTGGACAACCTACGAGCAGTACTTC. This translates into CASSESAWTTYEQYF.

Concerning this clone itself: Other DNA sequences from this sample encode an identical CDR3 as well. This chain links TRBV6-1 with TRBJ2-3, with a possible D match to TRBD2 (6 bases). Germline values: CDR1 MNHNS, CDR2 SASEGT. V shed 8 bases and J shed 3 bases, with 9 bases lying between them. The CDR3 runs to 12 residues. The CDR3 DNA reads as TGTGCCAGCCGGGACTCGACAGATACGCAGTATTTT. It yields the protein CASRDSTDTQYF.

This CDR3 reads CASSPFEGEGSYEQYF. The CDR3 bases are TGTGCCAGCAGCCCCTTTGAGGGGGAGGGCTCCTACGAGCAGTACTTC. The gene calls are TRBV5-4 and TRBJ2-7, with a tentative D call TRBD2 (7 bases). Germline CDR1 reads SGHNT; CDR2 reads YYREEE (reference sequence). The CDR3 is 16 residues long. The V and J ends lost 4 bases and 0 bases respectively, with 17 bases between them.

The CDR3 DNA sequence: TGTGCCAGCAGCTTACGGGCAGGGGACCTACAAGGGGCCTACGAGCAGTACTTC. This translates into CASSLRAGDLQGAYEQYF. The V gene is TRBV7-2, the J gene TRBJ2-7, with D tentatively TRBD1 (6 bases). This CDR3 region has 18 residues. Germline lookup yields CDR1 SGHTA and CDR2 FQGNSA. Trimming pared 2 bases from V and 2 bases from J, leaving 22 bases between.

This rearrangement joins TRBV7-6 to TRBJ1-1, with D possibly being TRBD1 (5 bases). This CDR3 contains 14 residues. Trimming took off 5 bases at V and 2 bases at J, with 12 bases between the two ends. Germline V gives CDR1 SGHVS, CDR2 FNYEAQ. CDR3 nucleotides: TGTGCCAGCAGCCCAGGGTTGGGAAACACTGAAGCTTTCTTT. Translated: CASSPGLGNTEAFF.

The gene calls are TRBV7-9 and TRBJ2-2, with D possibly TRBD1 on 6 matching bases. The germline V and J ends were trimmed by 6 bases and 6 bases, with 17 bases remaining between them. The CDR3 extends over 15 amino acids. The germline V gene encodes CDR1 SEHNR and CDR2 FQNEAQ (reference sequence). CDR3 sequence: CASRANREFAGELFF. CDR3 DNA: TGTGCCAGCAGAGCAAACAGGGAGTTCGCCGGGGAGCTGTTTTTT.

The rearrangement uses TRBV30 and TRBJ1-5, with D perhaps TRBD1 (5 bases). This CDR3 is 13 amino acids long. The germline gives CDR1 GTSNPN, CDR2 SVGIG (reference sequence). Trimming took off 1 base at V and 3 bases at J, with 7 bases between the two ends. As DNA, the CDR3 is TGTGCCTGGAGTGGGGGACCCAATCAGCCCCAGCATTTT. This sequence encodes CAWSGGPNQPQHF. Together with reference TRBV30 and TRBJ1-5, the CDR3 gives the full variable domain: SQTIHQWPATLVQPVGSPLSLECTVEGTSNPNLYWYRQAAGRGLQLLFYSVGIGQISSEVPQNLSASRPQDRQFILSSKKLLLSDSGFYLCAWSGGPNQPQHFGDGTRLSIL.

V gene TRBV6-6 combines with J gene TRBJ2-7; D possibly corresponds to TRBD1 (6 bases). The CDR3 is made up of 13 amino acids. CDR1 and CDR2 (germline): MNHNY, SVGAGI (reference sequence). The ends were cut back, 8 bases at V and 0 bases at J, with 11 bases in the middle. Here the CDR3 reads CASVTTGSYEQYF. The DNA for the CDR3 is TGTGCCAGCGTAACGACAGGCTCCTACGAGCAGTACTTC.

This clone was seen a few times. CDR3 protein: CASGERGKEDTQYF. The CDR3 DNA reads as TGCGCCAGCGGGGAGAGGGGGAAAGAAGATACGCAGTATTTT. The V gene is TRBV10-1, the J gene TRBJ2-3; tentative D call: TRBD1 (6 bases). V lost 8 bases to trimming and J lost 5 bases, with 17 bases between them. Germline CDR1 reads WNHNN; CDR2 reads SYGVQD (reference sequence). The CDR3 has 14 residues.

The V call is TRBV27, the J call TRBJ1-1; D remains ambiguous. With 0 bases removed from V and 0 bases from J, the gap between germline ends came to 5 bases. The V gene's germline CDR1 is MNHEY and CDR2 SMNVEV (reference sequence). The CDR3 contains 14 residues. DNA of the CDR3: TGTGCCAGCAGTTTATCAGGGTTGAACACTGAAGCTTTCTTT. As protein: CASSLSGLNTEAFF.

V gene TRBV2 combines with J gene TRBJ1-1, with TRBD1 as a possible D gene (5 bases). This CDR3 is 13 amino acids long. CDR1 is SNHLY, CDR2 FYNNEI, per germline. The V and J ends lost 7 bases and 1 base respectively, with 10 bases between them. CDR3 loop: CASTRQPNTEAFF. The CDR3 nucleotides are TGTGCCAGCACCAGACAGCCGAACACTGAAGCTTTCTTT.

V and J are TRBV28 and TRBJ1-4; unclear D gene. V gave up 5 bases and J gave up 7 bases, with 20 bases separating them. The CDR3 loop spans 16 amino acids. The germline gives CDR1 MDHEN, CDR2 SYDVKM. CDR3 sequence (DNA): TGTGCCAGCAGTACTCGCCTTGGAGATGTCGCTGAAAAACTGTTTTTT. Translated, it gives CASSTRLGDVAEKLFF.

The chain has TRBV7-2 and TRBJ2-7; a possible D gene is TRBD2 (5 bases). The CDR3 contains 15 residues. Between the trimmed V and J ends, which lost 4 bases and 7 bases, there was a span of 20 bases. Germline loops: CDR1 SGHTA, CDR2 FQGNSA. The CDR3 sequence is CASSSHLAGPGEQYF. In nucleotides, the CDR3 is TGTGCCAGCAGCTCGCACCTTGCGGGCCCGGGGGAGCAGTACTTC. Using reference TRBV7-2 and TRBJ2-7 for the parts outside the CDR3, the full variable domain is GAGVSQSPSNKVTEKGKDVELRCDPISGHTALYWYRQSLGQGLEFLIYFQGNSAPDKSGLPSDRFSAERTGGSVSTLTIQRTQQEDSAVYLCASSSHLAGPGEQYFGPGTRLTVT.

The chain employs TRBV7-2 and TRBJ1-5; D unresolved. The CDR3 runs to 16 residues. With 1 base removed from V and 0 bases from J, the gap between germline ends came to 10 bases. Germline assignment: CDR1 SGHTA and CDR2 FQGNSA. CDR3: CASSLEGGYSNQPQHF. Here the CDR3 DNA reads TGTGCCAGCAGCTTAGAAGGAGGTTATAGCAATCAGCCCCAGCATTTT.

The chain carries TRBV30 and TRBJ1-5; TRBD1 agrees at 12 bases. CDR1 GTSNPN and CDR2 SVGIG come from the germline V gene (reference sequence). The junction had 8 bases not matched to a gene; V was cut back by 1 base and J by 4 bases. This CDR3 has 17 residues. CDR3 amino acids: CAWSGDRGPRGNQPQHF. DNA of the CDR3: TGTGCCTGGAGTGGGGACAGGGGGCCTCGGGGGAATCAGCCCCAGCATTTT.

J is TRBJ2-7 and V is TRBV6-1; maybe TRBD2 (5 bases). The CDR3 is 13 amino acids. Germline V lookup: CDR1 MNHNS, CDR2 SASEGT. Trimming took 6 bases from V and 0 from J, leaving 9 bases between them. The CDR3 sequence is CASSRGTSYEQYF. The CDR3 DNA reads TGTGCCAGCAGCCGGGGTACCTCCTACGAGCAGTACTTC.

The rearrangement uses TRBV6-1 and TRBJ1-5; D unclear. Germline CDR1 and CDR2: MNHNS and SASEGT. V was shortened by 2 bases and J by 4 bases, with 15 bases between the two germline ends. The CDR3 spans 16 residues. CDR3 loop: CASSEMGEVGNQPQHF. The CDR3 bases are TGTGCCAGCAGTGAAATGGGAGAAGTGGGGAATCAGCCCCAGCATTTT.

The gene calls are TRBV7-2 and TRBJ2-5; D may match TRBD1 or TRBD2 (5 bases each). The CDR3 has 15 residues. Germline-derived CDR1 and CDR2 are SGHTA and FQGNSA. Trimming left V 5 bases short and J 5 bases short, with 18 bases between. The DNA of the CDR3 is TGTGCCAGCAGCCTAGTCGGGGCCGAAGGCGAGACCCAGTACTTC. Its protein product is CASSLVGAEGETQYF.

The V gene is TRBV6-5, the J gene TRBJ2-3; D gene ambiguous. CDR1 is MNHEY, CDR2 SVGAGI, per germline. V gave up 4 bases and J gave up 8 bases, with 13 bases separating them. There are 13 residues in the CDR3. CDR3 bases: TGTGCCAGCAGTTCCCCCTCAGCCCGTACGCAGTATTTT. Amino acids: CASSSPSARTQYF.

V is TRBV9 and J is TRBJ2-5; D remains unclear. Germline-derived CDR1 and CDR2 are SGDLS and YYNGEE. This CDR3 is 15 amino acids long. V was clipped by 0 bases and J by 5 bases, with 14 bases between them. The CDR3 DNA follows: TGTGCCAGCAGCGTAGTCCCAGGCCTAACGGAGACCCAGTACTTC. This codes for CASSVVPGLTETQYF.

This clone was seen only a few times. This chain joins TRBV27 and TRBJ2-7; 11 nucleotides agree with TRBD2. Per germline, CDR1 MNHEY and CDR2 SMNVEV (reference sequence). The CDR3 covers 15 residues. The J segment lost 2 bases and the V segment lost 4 bases, leaving 4 bases of the junction unmatched. This chain's CDR3 is CASSYSGRGTYEQYF. The CDR3 coding sequence is TGTGCCAGCAGTTATAGCGGGAGGGGGACCTACGAGCAGTACTTC.

The chain links TRBV19 to TRBJ1-3; TRBD1 might be the D (5 bases). The germline CDR1 and CDR2 sequences are LNHDA and SQIVND (reference sequence). The CDR3 consists of 16 residues. V was trimmed by 3 bases and J by 2 bases, leaving 14 bases between them. The CDR3 sequence: CASSIGASGTGNTIYF. CDR3 nucleotide sequence: TGTGCCAGTAGTATCGGGGCCTCTGGAACTGGAAACACCATATATTTT.

The J gene is TRBJ2-1, the V gene TRBV5-1, with a possible D match to TRBD1 (5 bases). The CDR3 contains 16 residues. Germline CDR1 and CDR2: SGHRS and YFSETQ. Trimming cost V 1 base and J 8 bases, with 19 bases left between them. The CDR3 DNA reads TGCGCCAGCAGCTTGAGTCGGACATCCCCAGGAGATGAGCAGTTCTTC. This sequence encodes CASSLSRTSPGDEQFF.

This sequence joins TRBV11-3 and TRBJ2-2; TRBD1 aligns across 7 bases. This CDR3 comprises 17 residues. The junction had 11 bases not matched to a gene; V was cut back by 3 bases and J by 4 bases. Germline assignment: CDR1 SGHNT and CDR2 YENEEA. In nucleotides, the CDR3 is TGTGCCAGCAGCTTGGGACAGACAGACGCGGGCACCGGGGAGCTGTTTTTT. It specifies CASSLGQTDAGTGELFF. Drawing the rest from reference TRBV11-3 and TRBJ2-2, the complete variable domain is EAGVVQSPRYKIIEKKQPVAFWCNPISGHNTLYWYLQNLGQGPELLIRYENEEAVDDSQLPKDRFSAERLKGVDSTLKIQPAELGDSAVYLCASSLGQTDAGTGELFFGEGSRLTVL.

This clone appeared a few times. This sequence joins TRBV25-1 and TRBJ1-1; 7 nucleotides match TRBD1. V lost 6 bases, J lost 3 bases, and 4 bases stayed unmatched. Germline loops: CDR1 MGHDK, CDR2 SYGVNS. The CDR3 runs 13 residues. The CDR3 DNA reads TGTGCCAGCAGAGACAGGGAGTACACTGAAGCTTTCTTT. Translating it yields CASRDREYTEAFF.

The rearrangement links TRBV10-3 to TRBJ2-7; D uncertain. The CDR3 is 15 residues long. Trimming took 0 bases from V and 4 from J, leaving 13 bases between them. The germline V gene has CDR1 ENHRY and CDR2 SYGVKD. CDR3 region: CAISESPPNTYEQYF. The CDR3 coding sequence is TGTGCCATCAGTGAGTCCCCCCCCAATACATACGAGCAGTACTTC.